The subject of this entry is one T cell receptor beta chain. Its ends do not fully match the called genes, so a read error is possible. The germline gives CDR1 SGHTA, CDR2 FQGNSA. CDR3 length: 19 amino acids. This sample is part of a study of CD8+CD57+ T cells in acquired aplastic anemia. All patients picked for sequencing had shown, by flow cytometry, an expansion of CD8+CD57+ cells. The TCR beta profiling, which covered VDJ combination and CDR3 sequence, was carried out using genomic DNA as the template. TCRdb analysed the reads with MiXCR anew, one entry per CDR3 protein. In the table there are around 220,000 distinct CDR3 sequences, under 55% of which are singletons.

The TCR comes from a human donor with aplastic anemia. Sequencing was done on a sample of sorted CD4+, CD8+, or CD8+CD57+ T cells (not recorded which) from PBMCs. The V gene is TRBV7-2, the J gene TRBJ2-5, with D perhaps matching TRBD1 or TRBD2 (6 bases each). The CDR3 DNA reads TGTGCCAGCAGCTTTACCGCCGATCTAGCGAGGGGGGTCCCAGAGGCCCAGTACTTC. Its translation: CASSFTADLARGVPEAQYF.